This T cell receptor (beta chain) was found in a study of control samples from healthy donors and cancer patients. TCRdb keeps only in-frame clones here, not all; method: immunoSEQ multiplex PCR. The data show 100,000 to 150,000 clones, with approximately 92% seen just once and roughly 0.54% held by the top ten. This CDR3 is built from 12 residues. Germline loops: CDR1 LNHDA, CDR2 SQIVND (reference sequence). The V segment lost 7 bases and the J segment 7 bases; nucleotides outside the gene matches: 6. The chain employs TRBV19 and TRBJ1-2; 7 positions agree with TRBD1. The specimen sequenced was PBMCs. The sequence came from an elderly man with head and neck cancer. CDR3 residues: CASNRGVFGYTF. CDR3 nucleotide sequence: TGTGCCAGTAACAGGGGTGTCTTTGGCTACACCTTC.